This T cell receptor (beta chain) was sequenced in a study of blood T cell repertoires in COVID-19 (dated by TCRdb to about 2020). With respect to the entire study: The collaborator samples originated in the United States, Italy and Spain and spanned the acute and convalescent phases of COVID-19. A freely available public database, intended as a resource for researchers studying the immune response to SARS-CoV-2, is where the repertoires were released. Where available, HLA class I and class II types were obtained from metadata supplied by the sample provider rather than from assay-based typing. The material from the prospective study consisted of cDNA or gDNA derived from T cells, B-cell-depleted T cells, or PBMCs. The samples were drawn from the first 160 participants of the ongoing ImmuneRACE study and from over 950 subjects provided by 6 global collaborators. The sample metadata nearly always contained a de-identified subject ID, COVID-19 status, age in years and sex. Deeply sampled blood TCRbeta repertoires from subjects exposed to, actively infected with, or recovered from COVID-19 were included in the dataset. Here is what the overall study found, with its caveats: The amount of clinical and demographic metadata varied by source and participant and was provided uncurated.

CDR3 length: 14 amino acids, cysteine to phenylalanine. The CDR3 DNA has 42 bases and is translated from base 1. Via the germline V gene, CDR1 is SGHTA and CDR2 FQGNSA. At the junction V is shortened by 4 bases and J by 9 bases, with 19 bases in between. Collaborating institutions collected whole blood in K2EDTA tubes following their own protocols. For TCRbeta analysis, collaborators shipped samples in one of three forms: frozen whole blood, isolated PBMCs, or DNA extracted from either of those sample types. To note about this clone: No antigen is known for it. Within one base of it there is no much larger clone, and no base qualities were kept.

The immunoSEQ Assay, a bias-controlled multiplex PCR, was used to amplify TCRbeta CDR3 regions from genomic DNA. The published analysis was carried out like this. Within the assay, amplification of reference gene primers was used to estimate how many nucleated cells each sample contained. Sequence reads were collapsed and filtered to measure the absolute abundance of every unique TCRbeta CDR3 rearrangement. Productive Simpson clonality was computed per sample as the square root of Simpson's diversity index over productive rearrangements. Drawn from immuneACCESS, this table holds only the in-frame rearrangements with V and J called that TCRdb kept. Clones are partly lost; checked studies trace under half to an unresolved V gene and leave the rest unexplained. Clone size and the V and J calls come from that table; the DNA yielded D and trimming. The sample data list about 100,000 clones, and 70% to 80% of these were observed just once. The ten largest clonotypes hold 15% to 20% of the sample.

The chain couples TRBV7-2 to TRBJ2-7; possibly the D gene is TRBD1, per 6 matching bases. The origin of this receptor is a human donor in a cohort sampled during active COVID-19. Sample: peripheral blood. The DNA sequence is given as TGTGCCAGCAGCTATTTTACTACAGGGATAGGGCAGTACTTC. Translated, this gives CASSYFTTGIGQYF.